Reported below is one TCR beta chain. The antigen is undetermined. These data are taken from a study of CD8 T cells in Susac syndrome. The CDR3 runs 15 residues. Per germline, CDR1 MNHNS and CDR2 SASEGT. V dropped 8 bases and J dropped 10 bases, with 21 bases sitting between them. RNA was extracted with the RNeasy kit, and a quantity of about 0.45 to 1 ug was reverse transcribed using random hexamers. Across 54 Vbeta and 13 Jbeta, immunoSEQ multiplex PCR amplified TCR beta CDR3. TCRdb recomputed calls from the immunoSEQ multiplex PCR reads with MiXCR, one row per CDR3 protein. The sample includes about 70,000 distinct CDR3 sequences, 95% to 96% of them seen just once. TEMRA cells were FACS-enriched, and CD8+ and CD4+ T cells were isolated negatively. Study outcomes and limitations: As the study acknowledged, the number of individuals in its TCR sequencing and HLA analysis was relatively small.

Sequencing used CD4+ T cells from PBMCs. The genes are TRBV6-1 and TRBJ1-6; a weak D match, TRBD1 (5 bases). The source is a human donor with multiple sclerosis. The CDR3 sequence: CASSYLQGGLSPLHF. The DNA for the CDR3 is TGTGCCAGCTCTTATCTCCAGGGTGGACTGTCACCCCTCCACTTT.